Each of the 23 T cell receptor beta chains below was sequenced from the same sample in a study of response to subunit inactivated influenza vaccine. One entry per CDR3 protein, called by TCRdb with MiXCR from the RT-PCR reads. The sample yields about 700,000 distinct CDR3 sequences, around 15% seen once. The sequencing used PBMCs from blood, collected approximately 15 days before vaccination. The source of these receptors is a man aged 45-65 years who received an inactivated influenza vaccine.

The chain uses TRBV29-1 and TRBJ1-1; D is perhaps TRBD1 (6 bases). This CDR3 region has 10 residues. Germline lookup yields CDR1 SQVTM and CDR2 ANQGSEA. Deletions cut 4 bases from V and 11 bases from J, with 11 bases between. The CDR3 bases are TGCAGCGTTGTGGAGGGGGGGGCTTTCTTT. Protein product: CSVVEGGAFF.

This clonotype was seen more than once but under ten times. The CDR3 is CASTSGLVRASSYEQYF. CDR3 nucleotides: TGTGCCAGCACCTCAGGGCTCGTCCGGGCGAGCTCCTACGAGCAGTACTTC. The rearrangement uses TRBV7-8 and TRBJ2-7; D possibly corresponds to TRBD1 (5 bases). The V and J ends lost 7 bases and 0 bases respectively, with 22 bases between them. Germline CDR1 and CDR2: SGHVS and FQNEAQ. CDR3 length: 17 residues.

This clonotype was counted at least ten times. The genes are TRBV4-1 and TRBJ1-1, with TRBD1 identical over 7 bases. This CDR3 is built from 14 residues. Germline CDR1 MGHRA, CDR2 YSYEKL. Trimming at V came to 6 bases and at J to 3 bases, leaving 7 bases not matched to a gene. CDR3 nucleotide sequence: TGCGCCAGCAGTCGGGACAGATCCTACACTGAAGCTTTCTTT. This encodes CASSRDRSYTEAFF.

V usage is TRBV5-5 and J usage is TRBJ1-1; 9 bases align to TRBD1. The CDR3 is made up of 13 amino acids. Germline loops: CDR1 SGHKS, CDR2 YYEKEE (reference sequence). The V gene end was trimmed by 4 bases and the J gene end by 11 bases; junction bases not matched to a gene: 9. Here the CDR3 reads CASSTSGQGKAFF. The CDR3 DNA is TGTGCCAGCAGCACCAGTGGACAGGGGAAGGCTTTCTTT.

In this sample, this clonotype turned up a few times. The genes are TRBV20-1 and TRBJ1-1; no clear D gene. Looked up from germline, CDR1 is DFQATT and CDR2 is SNEGSKA (reference sequence). V dropped 0 bases and J dropped 1 base, with 12 bases sitting between them. The CDR3 runs 15 residues. CDR3 amino acids: CSARDLGLANTEAFF. The DNA of the CDR3 is TGCAGTGCTAGAGATCTGGGCTTGGCGAACACTGAAGCTTTCTTT.

A few counts support this clonotype. The CDR3 loop reads CASSFRDPGAEAFF. CDR3 nucleotide sequence: TGTGCCAGCAGTTTCCGCGACCCAGGAGCTGAAGCTTTCTTT. The chain joins TRBV28 to TRBJ1-1; no firm D call. The CDR3 loop spans 14 amino acids. CDR1 and CDR2 (germline): MDHEN, SYDVKM. V was trimmed by 3 bases and J by 6 bases, leaving 14 bases between them.

J is TRBJ2-1 and V is TRBV15, with no clear D. CDR1 and CDR2 (germline): LNHNV, YYDKDF (reference sequence). The CDR3 length is 13 residues. Trimming stripped 4 bases from V and 8 bases from J, with 12 bases between. The CDR3 coding sequence is TGTGCCACCAGCACCCCTTGGGAACATGAGCAGTTCTTC. Protein: CATSTPWEHEQFF.

The genes are TRBV4-3 and TRBJ2-1, with D uncertain. CDR1 LGHNA and CDR2 YSLEER come from the germline V gene. The V end lost 1 base, the J end lost 7 bases, and 8 bases lay between the germline ends. There are 13 residues in the CDR3. CDR3 amino acids: CASSQVGTNEQFF. DNA for the CDR3: TGCGCCAGCAGCCAAGTGGGCACGAATGAGCAGTTCTTC.

The chain links TRBV20-1 to TRBJ1-4; unclear D gene. Germline CDR1 DFQATT, CDR2 SNEGSKA (reference sequence). V dropped 4 bases and J dropped 5 bases, with 11 bases sitting between them. CDR3 length: 13 residues. This CDR3 reads CSATVGSNEKLFF. Written as DNA, the CDR3 is TGCAGTGCTACCGTAGGATCAAATGAAAAACTGTTTTTT.

This clonotype has more than one count but fewer than ten. The CDR3 here is CASSIAQGYEQYF. CDR3 nucleotides: TGTGCCAGTAGTATAGCCCAGGGCTACGAGCAGTACTTC. This chain uses TRBV19 with TRBJ2-7, with TRBD1 as a possible D gene (5 bases). Trimming removed 1 base from V and 3 bases from J, with 7 bases in between. Germline V gene lookup returns CDR1 LNHDA and CDR2 SQIVND (reference sequence). The CDR3 contains 13 residues.

This clonotype was seen more than once but under ten times. The rearrangement uses TRBV6-1 and TRBJ2-7; 12 bases match TRBD1. Germline lookup yields CDR1 MNHNS and CDR2 SASEGT. After removal of 8 bases from V and 6 bases from J, the junction contained 11 bases not matched to a gene. The CDR3 extends over 15 amino acids. This CDR3 reads CASSGRDRGPTEQYF. The CDR3 DNA follows: TGTGCCAGCTCGGGCCGGGACAGGGGGCCGACCGAGCAGTACTTC.

This clonotype was seen many times. The genes are TRBV7-2 and TRBJ2-7, with D possibly being TRBD1 (5 bases). CDR3 length equals 14 residues. Germline CDR1 SGHTA, CDR2 FQGNSA. Trimming took off 2 bases at V and 5 bases at J, with 13 bases between the two ends. Here the CDR3 DNA reads TGTGCCAGCAGCTTATCTATTCAGGGTCACGAGCAGTACTTC. Its protein is CASSLSIQGHEQYF.

J is TRBJ2-7 and V is TRBV28; TRBD1 or TRBD2 may be the D gene (6 bases each). This CDR3 is 15 amino acids long. Germline lookup yields CDR1 MDHEN and CDR2 SYDVKM. With 8 bases removed from V and 4 bases from J, the gap between germline ends came to 21 bases. The CDR3 reads CASQSRGRPSYEQYF. In nucleotides, the CDR3 is TGTGCCAGCCAGAGTCGGGGGCGCCCAAGTTACGAGCAGTACTTC. Based on the CDR3 plus reference TRBV28 and TRBJ2-7, the full variable domain is DVKVTQSSRYLVKRTGEKVFLECVQDMDHENMFWYRQDPGLGLRLIYFSYDVKMKEKGDIPEGYSVSREKKERFSLILESASTNQTSMYLCASQSRGRPSYEQYFGPGTRLTVT.

The V and J genes are TRBV6-2 or TRBV6-3 and TRBJ2-1, with D tentatively TRBD1 (6 bases). The CDR3 has 17 residues. The germline V gene encodes CDR1 MNHEY and CDR2 SVGEGT. V lost 6 bases and J lost 0, with 18 bases in between. CDR3 amino acids: CASSPLEGGSSYNEQFF. CDR3 DNA: TGTGCCAGCAGCCCCCTAGAAGGGGGTAGCTCCTACAATGAGCAGTTCTTC.

In the case of this clonotype: A read error may produce the germline difference seen at one junction end. The rearrangement uses TRBV7-2 and TRBJ2-5; D remains unclear. The CDR3 totals 11 residues. Germline V gene sequence: CDR1 SGHTA, CDR2 FQGNSA. The CDR3 DNA reads TGTGTCAGCAGCTTAGAATGGACCCAGTACTTC. This sequence encodes CVSSLEWTQYF. Filled out from reference TRBV7-2 and TRBJ2-5, the complete variable domain reads GAGVSQSPSNKVTEKGKDVELRCDPISGHTALYWYRQSLGQGLEFLIYFQGNSAPDKSGLPSDRFSAERTGGSVSTLTIQRTQQEDSAVYLCVSSLEWTQYFGPGTRLLVL.

The chain combines TRBV4-3 with TRBJ1-2; D call uncertain. Germline CDR1 reads LGHNA; CDR2 reads YSLEER. V was trimmed by 1 base and J by 4 bases, leaving 13 bases between them. CDR3 length: 15 amino acids. Written as DNA, the CDR3 is TGCGCCAGCAGCCAAGCCGGGCACTCCACCTATGGCTACACCTTC. It encodes CASSQAGHSTYGYTF.

The sample holds a few counts of this clonotype. The J gene is TRBJ2-7, the V gene TRBV14, with D perhaps TRBD1 (6 bases). Germline V gene sequence: CDR1 SGHDN, CDR2 FVKESK. V lost 4 bases to trimming and J lost 3 bases, with 13 bases between them. The CDR3 runs to 14 residues. CDR3 coding DNA: TGTGCCAGCAGCCCCGGACAGACCCTCTACGAGCAGTACTTC. This gives the protein CASSPGQTLYEQYF.

This clonotype was detected a few times. The chain links TRBV20-1 to TRBJ2-3; 12 bases line up with TRBD2. Germline V gives CDR1 DFQATT, CDR2 SNEGSKA (reference sequence). The CDR3 is made up of 17 amino acids. The V gene end was trimmed by 2 bases and the J gene end by 2 bases; junction bases not matched to a gene: 8. The CDR3 DNA reads as TGCAGTGCTAGATCCCCCAGGACTAGCGGGACCACAGATACGCAGTATTTT. It yields the protein CSARSPRTSGTTDTQYF.

In this sample, this clonotype turned up a few times. V usage is TRBV20-1 and J usage is TRBJ2-5; D gene unclear. There are 11 residues in the CDR3. The V end was cut by 2 bases, the J end by 4 bases, with 5 bases between. CDR1 and CDR2 (germline): DFQATT, SNEGSKA (reference sequence). The CDR3, as DNA: TGCAGTGCTAGATACCTAGAGACCCAGTACTTC. The encoded protein is CSARYLETQYF.

This clonotype was recorded many times. The CDR3 nucleotides are TGCAGTGCTAGAGAGCCTAGGACCCTTTACAACAATGAGCAGTTCTTC. Residues: CSAREPRTLYNNEQFF. This sequence joins TRBV20-1 and TRBJ2-1; D is unresolved. CDR3 length: 16 amino acids. The V end was cut by 0 bases, the J end by 5 bases, with 17 bases between. Germline V gene sequence: CDR1 DFQATT, CDR2 SNEGSKA (reference sequence).

The chain has TRBV6-2 or TRBV6-3 and TRBJ2-5; D ambiguous. The CDR3 totals 13 residues. V lost 2 bases to trimming and J lost 4 bases, with 8 bases between them. CDR1 and CDR2 from the germline V gene are MNHEY and SVGEGT. CDR3 loop: CASSYVTGETQYF. CDR3 DNA sequence: TGTGCCAGCAGTTACGTGACGGGAGAGACCCAGTACTTC.

This clonotype was counted a few times. The rearrangement links TRBV20-1 to TRBJ2-7, with TRBD1 matching 8 bases. Per germline, CDR1 DFQATT and CDR2 SNEGSKA (reference sequence). The J segment lost 4 bases and the V segment lost 0 bases, leaving 11 bases of the junction unmatched. The CDR3 spans 16 residues. CDR3 bases: TGCAGTGCTAGAGATATGCAGGGGGCTTCAATTTACGAGCAGTACTTC. Translated: CSARDMQGASIYEQYF.

Only a few counts were recorded for this clonotype. This chain joins TRBV4-1 and TRBJ2-1, with TRBD1 matching over 7 bases. The CDR3 totals 16 residues. Germline values: CDR1 MGHRA, CDR2 YSYEKL. Unmatched junction bases numbered 7, after V lost 1 base and J lost 4 bases. CDR3 nucleotide sequence: TGCGCCAGCAGCCAAGGCAGGGGGTTCCGATACAATGAGCAGTTCTTC. Encoded protein: CASSQGRGFRYNEQFF.